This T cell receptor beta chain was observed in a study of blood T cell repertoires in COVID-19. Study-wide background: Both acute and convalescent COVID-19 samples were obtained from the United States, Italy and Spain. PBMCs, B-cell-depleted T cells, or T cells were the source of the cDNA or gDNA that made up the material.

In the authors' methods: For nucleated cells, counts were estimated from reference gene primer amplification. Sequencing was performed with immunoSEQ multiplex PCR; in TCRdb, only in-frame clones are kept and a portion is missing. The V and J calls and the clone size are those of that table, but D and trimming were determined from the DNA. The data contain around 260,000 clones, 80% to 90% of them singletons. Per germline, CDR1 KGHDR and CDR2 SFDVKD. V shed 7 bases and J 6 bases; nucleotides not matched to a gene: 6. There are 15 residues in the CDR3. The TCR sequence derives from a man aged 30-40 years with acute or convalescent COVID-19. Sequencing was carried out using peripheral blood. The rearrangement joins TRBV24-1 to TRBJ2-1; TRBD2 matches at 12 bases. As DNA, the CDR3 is TGTGCCACCAGCCGGGGACTAGCGGGCTCCAATGAGCAGTTCTTC. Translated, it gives CATSRGLAGSNEQFF.